This T cell receptor beta chain was sequenced for a study of OX40 agonist ivuxolimab in advanced cancers. CDR3 length equals 15 residues. The V end was cut by 8 bases, the J end by 2 bases, with 16 bases between. The germline gives CDR1 SNHLY, CDR2 FYNNEI. Sequenced by immunoSEQ multiplex PCR; TCRdb stores in-frame clones only, minus some. The sample lists fewer than 85,000 clones, 75% to 80% occurring once. This chain links TRBV2 with TRBJ2-1; no reliable D call. Sequenced material: CD4+ or CD8+ T cells sorted from blood, taken in a trial of the OX40 agonist ivuxolimab. The sequence derives from an adult with an advanced solid tumor such as melanoma, head and neck, liver or kidney cancer. CDR3 nucleotide sequence: TGTGCCAGCCAGTTGGTAGGGATCACCTACAATGAGCAGTTCTTC. Protein: CASQLVGITYNEQFF.